These 6 T cell receptor beta chains came from one sample sequenced in a study of T-cell reconstitution after alpha-beta-depleted transplantation in children. During its preparation, the TCRbeta library received unique molecular identifiers. MiXCR, applied by TCRdb to the PCR reads, yields one record per CDR3 protein. Found here are around 230,000 distinct CDR3 sequences, roughly 18% of them singletons; the top ten hold about two fifths. The sequenced sample was PBMCs, mostly from graft donor cells, obtained 360 days after TCRalphabeta/CD19-depleted stem cell transplant. These receptors were taken from a male patient between 2 and 10 years old who had a stem cell transplant for acute lymphoblastic leukemia, so the T cells may come from the graft donor.

This clonotype came up a few times. V and J are TRBV29-1 and TRBJ2-7; either TRBD1 or TRBD2 may fit D (6 bases each). Looked up from germline, CDR1 is SQVTM and CDR2 is ANQGSEA. The CDR3 covers 12 residues. Trimming stripped 4 bases from V and 5 bases from J, with 12 bases between. In DNA, the CDR3 is TGCAGCGTTGGTGGGGGGCGTAACGAGCAGTACTTC. Protein: CSVGGGRNEQYF.

CDR3 sequence reads: CASSPPIRDIFFQETQYF. In DNA form, the CDR3 reads TGTGCCAGCAGCCCGCCAATCCGGGACATATTTTTCCAAGAGACCCAGTACTTC. The chain has TRBV7-3 and TRBJ2-5; TRBD1 might be the D (6 bases). CDR3 size: 18 residues. The germline CDR1 and CDR2 sequences are SGHTA and FQGTGA. V was clipped by 5 bases and J by 1 base, with 23 bases between them.

In its sample, this clonotype was seen many times. V usage is TRBV6-1 and J usage is TRBJ1-1, with TRBD1 as a possible D gene (5 bases). Germline assignment: CDR1 MNHNS and CDR2 SASEGT. This CDR3 comprises 14 residues. The V end lost 7 bases, the J end lost 7 bases, and 19 bases lay between the germline ends. Written as DNA, the CDR3 is TGTGCCAGCACCTCAAAAGCAGGAACAGGTGAAGCTTTCTTT. Protein: CASTSKAGTGEAFF.

This clonotype appeared a few times. The chain combines TRBV9 with TRBJ2-3; either TRBD1 or TRBD2 may fit D (5 bases each). The CDR3 runs to 15 residues. The ends were cut back, 0 bases at V and 6 bases at J, with 14 bases in the middle. Germline V CDR1 and CDR2: SGDLS, YYNGEE. This CDR3 reads CASSVGGRPGDTQYF. CDR3 DNA: TGTGCCAGCAGCGTAGGGGGACGCCCCGGCGATACGCAGTATTTT.

The chain couples TRBV28 to TRBJ2-5; 8 nucleotides align to TRBD2. Unmatched junction bases numbered 5, after V lost 6 bases and J lost 5 bases. CDR3 length: 13 amino acids. From germline, CDR1 is MDHEN and CDR2 SYDVKM. The CDR3 reads CASRWRGDETQYF. The CDR3 coding sequence is TGTGCCAGCAGGTGGCGGGGGGATGAGACCCAGTACTTC.

The chain employs TRBV4-2 and TRBJ1-5; a possible D gene is TRBD1 (5 bases). This CDR3 has 15 residues. V shed 1 base and J shed 7 bases, with 14 bases lying between them. Germline CDR1 LGHNA, CDR2 YNFKEQ. The CDR3 protein is CASSQVFGGEQPQHF. The CDR3 DNA reads as TGTGCCAGCAGCCAAGTCTTCGGGGGTGAGCAGCCCCAGCATTTT.